This T cell receptor beta chain was documented in a study of PD-L1 blockade in urothelial cancer. Overall study: Most patients, about 90% of the roughly 29, were males with bladder-origin cancer.

Profiling relied on immunoSEQ multiplex PCR, and the TCRdb table lists in-frame clones only, not all of them. This table holds about 95,000 clones, nearly 90% found once. Regarding time point: pretreatment peripheral blood. The CDR3 has 12 amino acids. Germline V gene sequence: CDR1 SGHTA, CDR2 FQGNSA. Trimming took 5 bases from V and 3 from J, leaving 6 bases between them. The clonotype was recovered from a man aged 55-75 years with urothelial cancer. Sequencing was performed on PBMCs, taken around atezolizumab (anti-PD-L1) treatment. This chain joins TRBV7-2 and TRBJ2-3; D is unresolved. The CDR3: CASSIPTDTQYF. The CDR3 DNA reads as TGTGCCAGCAGCATCCCGACAGATACGCAGTATTTT.